This T cell receptor (beta chain) was identified in a study of beta chain features in type 1 diabetes. This clone showed up just a few times. Expressed TCRB transcripts were sequenced because the isolated RNA had all been reverse transcribed beforehand. This table comes from immunoSEQ multiplex PCR, and its TCRdb copy is limited to in-frame clones, with some not included. In the table there are a few hundred thousand clones, approximately 12% of which are singletons. V lost 5 bases, J lost 5 bases, and 11 bases stayed unmatched. Germline values: CDR1 SGHTA, CDR2 FQGNSA. The CDR3 length is 17 residues.

The source is a man between 18 and 29 years old in good health. The material sequenced was naive CD4+ T cells from blood. The chain has TRBV7-2 and TRBJ2-1; 11 bases fit TRBD2. CDR3 protein: CASSPTLLAGGNNEQFF. In nucleotides, the CDR3 is TGTGCCAGCAGCCCCACCTTGCTAGCGGGGGGCAACAATGAGCAGTTCTTC.